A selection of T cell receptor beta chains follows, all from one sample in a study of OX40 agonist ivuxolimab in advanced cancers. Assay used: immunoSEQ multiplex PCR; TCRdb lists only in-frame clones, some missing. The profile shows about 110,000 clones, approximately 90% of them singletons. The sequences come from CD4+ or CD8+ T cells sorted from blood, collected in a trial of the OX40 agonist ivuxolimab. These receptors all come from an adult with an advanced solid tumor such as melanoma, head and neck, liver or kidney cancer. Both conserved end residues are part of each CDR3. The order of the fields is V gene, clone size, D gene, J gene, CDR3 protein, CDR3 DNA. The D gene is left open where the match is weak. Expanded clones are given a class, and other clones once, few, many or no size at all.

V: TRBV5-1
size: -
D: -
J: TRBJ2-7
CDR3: CASSLAQGGFYEQYF
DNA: TGCGCCAGCAGCTTGGCGCAGGGGGGTTTTTACGAGCAGTACTTC

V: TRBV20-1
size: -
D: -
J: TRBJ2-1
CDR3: CSARMVNEQFF
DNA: TGCAGTGCTAGAATGGTGAATGAGCAGTTCTTC

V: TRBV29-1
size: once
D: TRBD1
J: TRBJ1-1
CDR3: CSAAGTGLNTEAFF
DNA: TGCAGCGCAGCCGGGACAGGGTTAAACACTGAAGCTTTCTTT

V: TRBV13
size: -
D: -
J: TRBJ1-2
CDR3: CASSQRTSGYTF
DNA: TGTGCCAGCAGCCAGAGAACGAGTGGCTACACCTTC

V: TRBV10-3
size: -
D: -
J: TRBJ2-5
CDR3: CAISEAEAGGETQYF
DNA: TGTGCCATCAGTGAGGCCGAGGCCGGTGGGGAGACCCAGTACTTC

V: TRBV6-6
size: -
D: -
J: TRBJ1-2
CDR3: CASSRGFGYTF
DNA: TGTGCCAGCAGTAGGGGGTTTGGCTACACCTTC

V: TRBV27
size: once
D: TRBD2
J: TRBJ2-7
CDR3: CASSSGGREYYEQYF
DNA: TGTGCCAGCAGTTCTGGCGGGAGGGAATACTACGAGCAGTACTTC

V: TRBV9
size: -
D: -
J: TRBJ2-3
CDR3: CASSVEGGTQYF
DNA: TGTGCCAGCAGCGTAGAGGGGGGTACGCAGTATTTT

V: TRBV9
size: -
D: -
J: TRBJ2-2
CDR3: CASSVGPGELFF
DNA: TGTGCCAGCAGCGTTGGTCCCGGGGAGCTGTTTTTT

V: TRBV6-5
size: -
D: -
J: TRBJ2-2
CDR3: CASSYSLGVGTGELFF
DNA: TGTGCCAGCAGTTACTCTCTGGGGGTGGGCACCGGGGAGCTGTTTTTT

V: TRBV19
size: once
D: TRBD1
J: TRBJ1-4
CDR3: CASRRDRVVTNEKLFF
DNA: TGTGCCAGTAGGCGGGACAGGGTGGTCACTAATGAAAAACTGTTTTTT

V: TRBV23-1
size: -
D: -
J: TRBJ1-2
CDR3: CASSQGQDGPMDWGYTF
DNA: TGCGCCAGCAGTCAAGGGCAGGACGGACCTATGGACTGGGGCTACACCTTC

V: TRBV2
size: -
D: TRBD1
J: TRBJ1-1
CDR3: CASITGAGTEAFF
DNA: TGTGCCAGCATTACAGGGGCGGGAACTGAAGCTTTCTTT

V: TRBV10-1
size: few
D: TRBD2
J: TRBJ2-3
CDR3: CANYQRGSTDTQYF
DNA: TGCGCCAACTATCAGCGGGGGAGCACAGATACGCAGTATTTT

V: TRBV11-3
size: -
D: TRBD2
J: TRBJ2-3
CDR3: CASSLLSSGRTDTQYF
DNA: TGTGCCAGCAGCTTATTGAGTAGCGGGAGAACAGATACGCAGTATTTT

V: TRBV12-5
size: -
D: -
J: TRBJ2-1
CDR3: CASGHSNGGQFF
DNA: TGTGCTAGTGGTCACTCAAACGGGGGGCAGTTCTTC

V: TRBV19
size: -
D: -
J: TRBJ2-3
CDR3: CASSMYGSGTDTQYF
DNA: TGTGCCAGTAGTATGTACGGGAGTGGGACAGATACGCAGTATTTT

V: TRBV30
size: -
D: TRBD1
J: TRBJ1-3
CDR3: CAWIPDRGNTIYF
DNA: TGTGCCTGGATCCCGGACAGGGGAAACACCATATATTTT

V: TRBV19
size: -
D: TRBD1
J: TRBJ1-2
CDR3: CASTNTGEGYTF
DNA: TGTGCCAGTACCAATACAGGGGAAGGCTACACCTTC

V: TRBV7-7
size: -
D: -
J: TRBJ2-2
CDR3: CASSHTAVRGTGELFF
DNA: TGTGCTAGCAGCCATACCGCGGTGCGAGGCACCGGGGAGCTGTTTTTT

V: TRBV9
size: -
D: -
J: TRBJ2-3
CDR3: CASSSRAPSTHGDTQYF
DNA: TGTGCCAGCAGCTCCCGGGCCCCAAGTACACACGGAGATACGCAGTATTTT

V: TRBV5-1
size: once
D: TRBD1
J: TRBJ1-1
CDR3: CASSPETGMNTEAFF
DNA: TGCGCCAGCAGCCCCGAGACAGGGATGAACACTGAAGCTTTCTTT

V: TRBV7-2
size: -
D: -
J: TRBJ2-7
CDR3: CASSKSGTHSYEQYF
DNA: TGTGCCAGCAGCAAATCCGGGACCCACTCCTACGAGCAGTACTTC

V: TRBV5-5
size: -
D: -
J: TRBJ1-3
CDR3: CASNDISGNTIYF
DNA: TGTGCCAGCAACGATATCTCTGGAAACACCATATATTTT

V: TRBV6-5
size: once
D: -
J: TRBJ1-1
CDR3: CATSSTVLNTEAFF
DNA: TGTGCCACCAGCTCGACGGTGTTGAACACTGAAGCTTTCTTT

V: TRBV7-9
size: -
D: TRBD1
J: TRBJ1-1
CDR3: CASTNLRQGDTEAFF
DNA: TGTGCCAGCACGAACCTCCGACAGGGGGACACTGAAGCTTTCTTT

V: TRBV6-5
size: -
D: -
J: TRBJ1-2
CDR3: CASSQGRGGYGYTF
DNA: TGTGCCAGCAGTCAGGGACGGGGGGGCTATGGCTACACCTTC

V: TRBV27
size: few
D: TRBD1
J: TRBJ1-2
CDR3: CASSPYPGGSYGYTF
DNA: TGTGCCAGCAGTCCCTACCCAGGGGGGAGCTATGGCTACACCTTC

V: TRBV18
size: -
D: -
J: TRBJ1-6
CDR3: CASSQRDENSPLHF
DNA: TGTGCCAGCTCACAACGGGACGAGAATTCACCCCTCCACTTT

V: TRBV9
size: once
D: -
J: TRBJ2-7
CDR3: CASSVDVGGIPYEQYF
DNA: TGTGCCAGCAGCGTAGATGTCGGTGGGATCCCCTACGAGCAGTACTTC

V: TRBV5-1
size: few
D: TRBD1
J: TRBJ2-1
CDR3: CASSSGQGFYNEQFF
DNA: TGCGCCAGCAGCTCCGGACAGGGGTTCTACAATGAGCAGTTCTTC

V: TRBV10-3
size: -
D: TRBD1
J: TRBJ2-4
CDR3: CAISDQTGSRTLAKNIQYF
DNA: TGTGCCATCAGTGATCAGACAGGGTCAAGGACGCTAGCCAAAAACATTCAGTACTTC

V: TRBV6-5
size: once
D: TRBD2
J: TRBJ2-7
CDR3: CASSPTTSGIYEQYF
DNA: TGTGCCAGCAGTCCGACGACTAGCGGAATCTACGAGCAGTACTTC

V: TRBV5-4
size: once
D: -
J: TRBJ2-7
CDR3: CASSYEPSSYEQYF
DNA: TGTGCCAGCAGTTACGAACCCAGCAGCTACGAGCAGTACTTC

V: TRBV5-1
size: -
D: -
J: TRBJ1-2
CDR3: CASSLVSGTGYGYTF
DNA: TGCGCCAGCAGCTTGGTCTCGGGTACAGGTTATGGCTACACCTTC

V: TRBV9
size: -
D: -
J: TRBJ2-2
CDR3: CASSPGAGTNTGELFF
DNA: TGTGCCAGCAGCCCAGGTGCGGGGACGAACACCGGGGAGCTGTTTTTT

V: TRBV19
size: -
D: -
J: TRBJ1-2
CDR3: CASSNQQSYGYTF
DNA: TGTGCCAGTAGTAACCAGCAAAGCTATGGCTACACCTTC

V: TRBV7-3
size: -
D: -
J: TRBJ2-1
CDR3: CASSLGSAYNEQFF
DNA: TGTGCCAGCAGCTTAGGCAGTGCCTACAATGAGCAGTTCTTC

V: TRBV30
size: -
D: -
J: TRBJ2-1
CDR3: CAWSAGLTYAGEQFF
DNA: TGTGCCTGGAGTGCCGGACTGACTTACGCTGGAGAGCAGTTCTTC

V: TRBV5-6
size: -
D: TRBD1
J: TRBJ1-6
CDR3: CASSRDRENSPLHF
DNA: TGTGCCAGCAGCCGGGACAGGGAAAATTCACCCCTCCACTTT

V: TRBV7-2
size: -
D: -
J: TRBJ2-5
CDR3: CASSLRAGETQYF
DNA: TGTGCCAGCAGCTTAAGGGCCGGAGAGACCCAGTACTTC

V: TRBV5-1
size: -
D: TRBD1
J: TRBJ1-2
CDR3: CASSWGQGEAGYTF
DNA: TGCGCCAGCAGCTGGGGACAGGGTGAGGCTGGCTACACCTTC

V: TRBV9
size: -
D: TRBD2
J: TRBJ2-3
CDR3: CASSVSGRGAGTQYF
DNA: TGTGCCAGCAGCGTAAGCGGGAGGGGTGCAGGTACGCAGTATTTT

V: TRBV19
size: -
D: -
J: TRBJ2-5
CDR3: CASSMAPLGSSGQETQYF
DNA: TGTGCCAGTAGTATGGCCCCCCTAGGAAGTAGCGGCCAAGAGACCCAGTACTTC

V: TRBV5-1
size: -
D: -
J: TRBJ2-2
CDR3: CASSLGLLMNTGELFF
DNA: TGCGCCAGCAGCTTAGGATTACTTATGAACACCGGGGAGCTGTTTTTT

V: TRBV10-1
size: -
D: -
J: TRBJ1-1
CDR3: CASSESAGGNTEAFF
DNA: TGCGCCAGCAGTGAGTCGGCCGGGGGGAACACTGAAGCTTTCTTT

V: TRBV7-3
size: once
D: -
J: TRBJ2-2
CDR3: CASSLSIYGELFF
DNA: TGTGCCAGCAGTCTCTCAATTTACGGGGAGCTGTTTTTT

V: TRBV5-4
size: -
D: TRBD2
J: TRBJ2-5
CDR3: CASSLEAGQLQETQYF
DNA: TGTGCCAGCAGCTTGGAAGCGGGGCAGCTCCAAGAGACCCAGTACTTC

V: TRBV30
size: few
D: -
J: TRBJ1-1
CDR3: CAWSVQSEAFF
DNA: TGTGCCTGGAGTGTACAAAGTGAAGCTTTCTTT

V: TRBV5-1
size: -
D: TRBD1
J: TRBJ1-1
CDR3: CASSTYRGIGNTEAFF
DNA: TGCGCCAGCAGCACGTACAGGGGAATAGGGAACACTGAAGCTTTCTTT

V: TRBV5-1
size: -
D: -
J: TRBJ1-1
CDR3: CASSFTDNTEAFF
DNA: TGCGCCAGCAGCTTCACAGATAACACTGAAGCTTTCTTT